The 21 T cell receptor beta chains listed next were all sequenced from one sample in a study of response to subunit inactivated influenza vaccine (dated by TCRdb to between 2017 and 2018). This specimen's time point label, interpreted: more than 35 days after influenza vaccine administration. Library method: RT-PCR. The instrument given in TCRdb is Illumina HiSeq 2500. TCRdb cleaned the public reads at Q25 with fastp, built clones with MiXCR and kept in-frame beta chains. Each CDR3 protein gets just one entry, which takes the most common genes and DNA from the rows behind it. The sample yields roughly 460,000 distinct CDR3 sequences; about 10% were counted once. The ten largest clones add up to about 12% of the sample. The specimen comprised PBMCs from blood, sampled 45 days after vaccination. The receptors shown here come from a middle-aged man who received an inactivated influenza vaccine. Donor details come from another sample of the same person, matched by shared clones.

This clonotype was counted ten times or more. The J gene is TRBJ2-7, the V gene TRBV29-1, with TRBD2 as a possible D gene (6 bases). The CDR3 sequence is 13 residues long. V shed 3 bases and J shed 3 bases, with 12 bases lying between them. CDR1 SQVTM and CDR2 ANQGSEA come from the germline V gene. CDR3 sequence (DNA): TGCAGCGTTGATGTAACGGGAGTCTACGAGCAGTACTTC. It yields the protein CSVDVTGVYEQYF.

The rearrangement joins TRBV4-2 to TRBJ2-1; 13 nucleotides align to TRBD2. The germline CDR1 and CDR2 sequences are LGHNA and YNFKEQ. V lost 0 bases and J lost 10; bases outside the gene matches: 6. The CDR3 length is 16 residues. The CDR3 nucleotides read TGTGCCAGCAGCCAAGACGGGACTAGCGGGGTCAAAGAGCAGTTCTTC. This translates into CASSQDGTSGVKEQFF.

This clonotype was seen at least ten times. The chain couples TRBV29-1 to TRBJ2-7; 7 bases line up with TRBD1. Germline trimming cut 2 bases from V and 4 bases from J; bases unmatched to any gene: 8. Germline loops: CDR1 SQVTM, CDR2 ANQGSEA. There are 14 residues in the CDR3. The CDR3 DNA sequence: TGCAGCGTTGAAAACAGGGGCCGCGTTTACGAGCAGTACTTC. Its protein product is CSVENRGRVYEQYF.

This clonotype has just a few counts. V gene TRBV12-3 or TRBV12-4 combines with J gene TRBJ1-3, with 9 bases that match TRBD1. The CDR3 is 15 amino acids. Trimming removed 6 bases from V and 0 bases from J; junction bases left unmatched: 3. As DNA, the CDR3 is TGTGCCAGCAGGTGGACAGGGGCCTCTGGAAACACCATATATTTT. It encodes CASRWTGASGNTIYF.

CDR3 region: CASRQGVWETQYF. CDR3 sequence (DNA): TGTGCCAGCCGACAGGGGGTGTGGGAGACCCAGTACTTC. The chain is built from TRBV12-3 or TRBV12-4 and TRBJ2-5, with TRBD1 matching over 9 bases. The V gene end was trimmed by 8 bases and the J gene end by 5 bases; junction bases not matched to a gene: 6. CDR3 length: 13 amino acids.

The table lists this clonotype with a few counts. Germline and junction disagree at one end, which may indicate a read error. CDR3 amino acids: CASSVAGTHTGELFF. For the CDR3, the DNA is TGTGCCAGCAGCGTAGCAGGGACGCACACCGGGGAGCTGTTTTTT. V is TRBV7-2 and J is TRBJ2-2; D possibly uses TRBD1 or TRBD2 (5 bases each). Germline CDR1 is SGHTA and CDR2 is FQGNSA. This CDR3 has 15 residues.

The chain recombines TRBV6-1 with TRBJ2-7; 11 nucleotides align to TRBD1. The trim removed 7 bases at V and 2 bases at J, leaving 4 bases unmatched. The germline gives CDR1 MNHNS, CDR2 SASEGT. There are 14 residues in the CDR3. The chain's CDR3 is CASNRDRGAYEQYF. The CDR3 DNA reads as TGTGCCAGCAATCGGGACAGGGGGGCCTACGAGCAGTACTTC.

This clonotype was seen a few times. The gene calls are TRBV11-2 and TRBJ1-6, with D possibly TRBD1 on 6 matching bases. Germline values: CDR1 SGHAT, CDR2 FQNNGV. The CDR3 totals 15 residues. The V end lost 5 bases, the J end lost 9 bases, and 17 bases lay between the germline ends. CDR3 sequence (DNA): TGTGCCAGCAGCCCGACCCGGGGGGCTGGTTCACCCCTCCACTTT. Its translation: CASSPTRGAGSPLHF.

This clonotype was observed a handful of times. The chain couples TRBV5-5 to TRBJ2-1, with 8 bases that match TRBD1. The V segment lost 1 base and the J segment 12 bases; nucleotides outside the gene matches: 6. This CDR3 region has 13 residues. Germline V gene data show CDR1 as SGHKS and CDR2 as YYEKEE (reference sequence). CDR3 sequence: CASSLLFTGGQFF. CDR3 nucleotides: TGTGCCAGCAGCTTGTTATTTACAGGGGGGCAGTTCTTC.

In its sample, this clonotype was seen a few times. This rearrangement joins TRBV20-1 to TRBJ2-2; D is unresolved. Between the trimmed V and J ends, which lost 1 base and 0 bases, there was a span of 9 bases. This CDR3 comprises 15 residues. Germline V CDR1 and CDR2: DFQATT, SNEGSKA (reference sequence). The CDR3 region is CSARGEESNTGELFF. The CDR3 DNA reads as TGCAGTGCTAGAGGGGAAGAGTCGAACACCGGGGAGCTGTTTTTT.

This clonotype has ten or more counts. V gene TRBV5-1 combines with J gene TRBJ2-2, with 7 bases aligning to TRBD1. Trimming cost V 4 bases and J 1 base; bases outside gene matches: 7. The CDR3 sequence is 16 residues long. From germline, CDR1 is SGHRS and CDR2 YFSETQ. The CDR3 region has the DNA TGCGCCAGCAGCCGCCAGGGACAGAGGAACACCGGGGAGCTGTTTTTT. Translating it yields CASSRQGQRNTGELFF.

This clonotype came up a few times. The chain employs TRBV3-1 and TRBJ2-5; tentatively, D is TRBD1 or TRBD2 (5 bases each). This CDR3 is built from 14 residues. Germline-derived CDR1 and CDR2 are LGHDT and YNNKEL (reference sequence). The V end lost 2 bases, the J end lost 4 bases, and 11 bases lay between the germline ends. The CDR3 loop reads CASSQTRGRETQYF. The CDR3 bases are TGTGCCAGCAGCCAAACAAGGGGACGAGAGACCCAGTACTTC.

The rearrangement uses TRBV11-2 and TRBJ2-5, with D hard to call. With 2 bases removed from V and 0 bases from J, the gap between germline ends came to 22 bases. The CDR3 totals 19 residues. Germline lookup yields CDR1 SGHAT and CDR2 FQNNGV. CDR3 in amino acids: CASSLSRGWGPLNQETQYF. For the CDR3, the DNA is TGTGCCAGCAGCTTATCACGCGGATGGGGTCCGTTAAACCAAGAGACCCAGTACTTC.

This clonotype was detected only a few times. CDR3 sequence reads: CASSFWTSGGGNEQFF. The CDR3 DNA reads TGCGCCAGCAGCTTCTGGACTAGCGGGGGCGGGAATGAGCAGTTCTTC. J is TRBJ2-1 and V is TRBV5-1; 13 nucleotides line up with TRBD2. CDR1 and CDR2 from the germline V gene are SGHRS and YFSETQ. Germline trimming cut 2 bases from V and 7 bases from J; bases unmatched to any gene: 6. The CDR3 loop spans 16 amino acids.

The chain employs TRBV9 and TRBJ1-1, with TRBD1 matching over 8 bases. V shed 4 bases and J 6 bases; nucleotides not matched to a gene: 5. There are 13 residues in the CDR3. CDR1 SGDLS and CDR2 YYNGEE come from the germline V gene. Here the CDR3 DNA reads TGTGCCAGCAGCTCGGACAGGGAGGCTGAAGCTTTCTTT. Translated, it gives CASSSDREAEAFF.

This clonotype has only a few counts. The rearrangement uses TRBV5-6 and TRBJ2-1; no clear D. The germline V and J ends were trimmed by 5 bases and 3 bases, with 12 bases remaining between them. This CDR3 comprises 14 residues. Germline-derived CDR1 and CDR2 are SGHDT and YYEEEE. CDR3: CASRDPRGYNEQFF. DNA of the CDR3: TGTGCCAGCAGGGACCCTCGCGGCTACAATGAGCAGTTCTTC.

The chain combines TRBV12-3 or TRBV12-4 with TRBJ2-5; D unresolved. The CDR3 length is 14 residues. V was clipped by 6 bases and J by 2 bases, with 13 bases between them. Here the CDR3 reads CASRASALQETQYF. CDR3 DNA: TGTGCCAGCAGGGCCAGCGCGCTTCAAGAGACCCAGTACTTC.

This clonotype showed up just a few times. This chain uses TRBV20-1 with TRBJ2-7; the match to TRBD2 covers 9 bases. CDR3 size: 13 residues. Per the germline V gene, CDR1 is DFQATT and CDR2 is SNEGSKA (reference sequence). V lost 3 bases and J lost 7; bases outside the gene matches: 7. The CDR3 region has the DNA TGCAGTGCTAGGATAACGCTAGCGGGGGAGCAGTACTTC. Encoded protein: CSARITLAGEQYF.

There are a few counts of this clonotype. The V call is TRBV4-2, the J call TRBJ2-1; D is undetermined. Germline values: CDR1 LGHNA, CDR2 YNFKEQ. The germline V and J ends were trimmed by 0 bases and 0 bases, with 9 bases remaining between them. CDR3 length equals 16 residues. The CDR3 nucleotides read TGTGCCAGCAGCCAAGATTACGTAAGCTCCTACAATGAGCAGTTCTTC. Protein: CASSQDYVSSYNEQFF.

The CDR3 DNA reads as TGTGCCAGCAGTTTGTTGGCGGGGGGGCCGCGAGAGACCCAGTACTTC. Its translation: CASSLLAGGPRETQYF. The genes are TRBV12-3 or TRBV12-4 and TRBJ2-5; 9 nucleotides match TRBD2. This CDR3 is 16 amino acids long. V lost 3 bases to trimming and J lost 4 bases; unmatched junction nucleotides: 9.

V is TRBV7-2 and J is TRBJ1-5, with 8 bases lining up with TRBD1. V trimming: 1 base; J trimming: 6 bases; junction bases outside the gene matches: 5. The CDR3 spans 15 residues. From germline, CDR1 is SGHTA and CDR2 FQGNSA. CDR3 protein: CASSLVGQGTQPQHF. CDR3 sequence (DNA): TGTGCCAGCAGCTTAGTCGGACAGGGCACTCAGCCCCAGCATTTT.